A single sample gave rise to the 11 T cell receptor beta chains below, sequenced in a study of OX40 agonist ivuxolimab in advanced cancers. The data were produced by immunoSEQ multiplex PCR, yet TCRdb's version contains in-frame clones alone and is incomplete. In the table there are tens of thousands of clones, more than 70% of which are singletons. Material: CD4+ or CD8+ T cells sorted from blood, obtained in a trial of the OX40 agonist ivuxolimab. The receptor set was obtained from an adult with an advanced solid tumor such as melanoma, head and neck, liver or kidney cancer.

The rearrangement joins TRBV6-5 to TRBJ1-2; 9 bases are a match to TRBD1. The CDR3 sequence is 15 residues long. V was clipped by 4 bases and J by 4 bases; unmatched bases: 7. Per the germline V gene, CDR1 is MNHEY and CDR2 is SVGAGI. The CDR3 sequence is CASSSLLTGGYGYTF. The DNA of the CDR3 is TGTGCCAGCAGTTCCCTGTTGACAGGGGGCTATGGCTACACCTTC.

The rearrangement joins TRBV9 to TRBJ1-1, with D possibly matching TRBD1 (6 bases). This CDR3 comprises 15 residues. The ends were cut back, 4 bases at V and 1 base at J, with 14 bases in the middle. Germline V gives CDR1 SGDLS, CDR2 YYNGEE. The CDR3 here is CASSRWDTSNTEAFF. The CDR3, as DNA: TGTGCCAGCAGCAGGTGGGACACTTCGAACACTGAAGCTTTCTTT.

The gene calls are TRBV5-4 and TRBJ2-2; 11 nucleotides line up with TRBD2. There are 16 residues in the CDR3. Per germline, CDR1 SGHNT and CDR2 YYREEE (reference sequence). With V trimmed by 5 bases and J by 6 bases, 9 bases remained unmatched. The chain's CDR3 is CASSIAGGFKSGELFF. CDR3 sequence (DNA): TGTGCCAGCAGTATAGCGGGGGGGTTCAAATCCGGGGAGCTGTTTTTT.

This clone was found a few times. The rearrangement uses TRBV2 and TRBJ2-7, with D possibly being TRBD2 (5 bases). Germline V gene sequence: CDR1 SNHLY, CDR2 FYNNEI. The CDR3 runs 13 residues. V lost 3 bases, J lost 5 bases, and 11 bases lay in between. The CDR3 DNA follows: TGTGCCAGCAGTGAGCACACGCGGGACGAGCAGTACTTC. This codes for CASSEHTRDEQYF.

The genes are TRBV6-6 and TRBJ2-3, with D unresolved. V was pared by 2 bases and J by 2 bases, with 11 bases between. This CDR3 region has 15 residues. The V gene's germline CDR1 is MNHNY and CDR2 SVGAGI (reference sequence). The CDR3 nucleotides read TGTGCCAGCAGTTACCGGGTTCAATCCACAGATACGCAGTATTTT. Amino acid sequence: CASSYRVQSTDTQYF.

Only a few counts were recorded for this clone. J is TRBJ2-2 and V is TRBV6-5; TRBD2 aligns across 9 bases. The CDR3 is 16 residues long. CDR1 and CDR2 (germline): MNHEY, SVGAGI. The junction had 3 bases not matched to a gene; V was cut back by 3 bases and J by 1 base. The CDR3 reads CASSYQAGGNTGELFF. CDR3 DNA: TGTGCCAGCAGTTATCAAGCGGGGGGGAACACCGGGGAGCTGTTTTTT.

This chain connects TRBV6-1 to TRBJ1-1, with D maybe TRBD1 (5 bases). V was cut by 2 bases and J by 0 bases, with 16 bases left in between. Germline CDR1 is MNHNS and CDR2 is SASEGT. This CDR3 comprises 17 residues. CDR3 DNA sequence: TGTGCCAGCAGTGAAAGCCCGGGCAGGACAATGAACACTGAAGCTTTCTTT. The encoded protein is CASSESPGRTMNTEAFF.

The V gene is TRBV21-1, the J gene TRBJ1-5; whether TRBD1, the table's D call, matches the DNA was not checked. TRBV21-1 corresponds to a pseudogene. The length of the CDR3 is 14 residues. CDR3 in DNA: TGTGCCAGCGGTGGGACAGGGTGGAATCAGCCCCAGCATTTT. Its protein is CASGGTGWNQPQHF.

The rearrangement uses TRBV2 and TRBJ1-5, with D unclear. Trimming removed 5 bases from V and 4 bases from J, with 9 bases in between. The CDR3 extends over 13 amino acids. Germline CDR1 is SNHLY and CDR2 is FYNNEI. The CDR3 region has the DNA TGTGCCAGCAGTTTTTTACCGAATCAGCCCCAGCATTTT. As protein: CASSFLPNQPQHF.

The chain employs TRBV27 and TRBJ2-1; a weak D match, TRBD1 (6 bases). The CDR3 totals 14 residues. The V end lost 5 bases, the J end lost 9 bases, and 17 bases lay between the germline ends. Germline values: CDR1 MNHEY, CDR2 SMNVEV (reference sequence). CDR3 amino acids: CASSRIPGHSEQFF. CDR3 coding DNA: TGTGCCAGCAGTCGTATTCCGGGACACAGTGAGCAGTTCTTC.

The chain carries TRBV7-9 and TRBJ2-1, with D possibly matching TRBD2 (5 bases). Germline V gives CDR1 SEHNR, CDR2 FQNEAQ (reference sequence). V was trimmed by 0 bases and J by 4 bases, leaving 10 bases between them. The length of the CDR3 is 15 residues. CDR3 sequence reads: CASSLAEVWYNEQFF. The DNA of the CDR3 is TGTGCCAGCAGCTTAGCGGAGGTGTGGTACAATGAGCAGTTCTTC.